The clone carrying this T cell receptor beta chain was counted at least ten times. Indicated time point: before trial treatment. This entry comes from a study of low-dose radiotherapy and immunotherapy resistance in tumors. Study-level information: Cohort 1 was treated with 0.5 Gy per fraction at 2-week intervals, amounting to 6.5 Gy overall. For four cycles from cycle 1 day 1, patients took 300 mg oral aspirin daily.

This CDR3 has 20 amino acids. V lost 6 bases to trimming and J lost 1 base; unmatched junction nucleotides: 15. TRAV- and TRBV-specific primers primed first-strand cDNA, covering alpha and beta chains. TCR amplification ran 15 to 25 PCR cycles using constant-region and V-primer adapter primers. MiXCR was run by TCRdb on the reads, yielding one entry per CDR3 protein. Among under 90,000 distinct CDR3 sequences listed, roughly 30% were seen once. The rearrangement links TRBV12-3 or TRBV12-4 to TRBJ2-2, with 12 positions matching TRBD1. Sequenced material: PBMCs, taken before treatment. The TCR sequence derives from a female donor with ovarian cancer. CDR3 sequence reads: CASSSTGTGGVEGNTGELFF. CDR3 nucleotides: TGTGCCAGCAGCTCCACCGGGACAGGGGGCGTGGAGGGGAACACCGGGGAGCTGTTTTTT.